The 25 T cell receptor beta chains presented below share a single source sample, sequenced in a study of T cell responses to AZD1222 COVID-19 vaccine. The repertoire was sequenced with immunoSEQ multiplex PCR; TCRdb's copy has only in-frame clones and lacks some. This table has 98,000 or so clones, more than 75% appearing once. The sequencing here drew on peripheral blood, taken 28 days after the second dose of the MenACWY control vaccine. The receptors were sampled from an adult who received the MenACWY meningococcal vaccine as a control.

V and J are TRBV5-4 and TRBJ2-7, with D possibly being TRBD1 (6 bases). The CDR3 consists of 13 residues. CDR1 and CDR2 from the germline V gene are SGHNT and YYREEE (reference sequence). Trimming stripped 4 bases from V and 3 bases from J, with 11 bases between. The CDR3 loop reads CASSRQVGYEQYF. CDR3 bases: TGTGCCAGCAGCCGACAGGTTGGCTACGAGCAGTACTTC.

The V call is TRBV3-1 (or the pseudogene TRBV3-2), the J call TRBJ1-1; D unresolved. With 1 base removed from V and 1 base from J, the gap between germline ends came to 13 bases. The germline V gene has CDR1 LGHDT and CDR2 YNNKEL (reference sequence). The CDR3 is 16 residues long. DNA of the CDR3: TGTGCCAGCAGCCAAGGTTCCTCCAAGGGGAACACTGAAGCTTTCTTT. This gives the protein CASSQGSSKGNTEAFF.

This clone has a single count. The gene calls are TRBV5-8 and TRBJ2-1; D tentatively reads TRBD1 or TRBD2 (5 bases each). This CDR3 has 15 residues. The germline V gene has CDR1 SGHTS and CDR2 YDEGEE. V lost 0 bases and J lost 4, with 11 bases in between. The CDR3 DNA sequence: TGTGCCAGCAGCTTGGGACAGCGGTTTTACAATGAGCAGTTCTTC. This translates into CASSLGQRFYNEQFF.

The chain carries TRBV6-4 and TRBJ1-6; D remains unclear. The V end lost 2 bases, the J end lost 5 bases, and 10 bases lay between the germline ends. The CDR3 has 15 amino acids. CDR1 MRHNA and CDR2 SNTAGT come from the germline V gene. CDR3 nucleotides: TGTGCCAGCAGTGACGGCGCAGAGAATAATTCACCCCTCCACTTT. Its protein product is CASSDGAENNSPLHF.

In DNA, the CDR3 is TGCGCCAGCAGCTTGGGGGTATACGACACTGAAGCTTTCTTT. Translation gives CASSLGVYDTEAFF. This chain links TRBV5-1 with TRBJ1-1; D remains ambiguous. Germline CDR1 is SGHRS and CDR2 is YFSETQ. V lost 0 bases and J lost 3, with 9 bases in between. The CDR3 covers 14 residues.

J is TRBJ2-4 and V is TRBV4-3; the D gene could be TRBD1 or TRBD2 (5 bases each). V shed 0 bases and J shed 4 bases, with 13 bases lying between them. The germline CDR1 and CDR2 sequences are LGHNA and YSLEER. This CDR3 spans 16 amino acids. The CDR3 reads CASSQDRTEGKNIQYF. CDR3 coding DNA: TGCGCCAGCAGCCAAGATCGGACCGAGGGGAAAAACATTCAGTACTTC.

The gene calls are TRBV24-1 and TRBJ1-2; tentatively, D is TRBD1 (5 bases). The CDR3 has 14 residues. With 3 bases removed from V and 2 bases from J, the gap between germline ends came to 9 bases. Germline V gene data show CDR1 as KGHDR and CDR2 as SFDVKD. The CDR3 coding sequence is TGTGCCACCAGTGATACGGGACGGAACTATGGCTACACCTTC. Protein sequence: CATSDTGRNYGYTF.

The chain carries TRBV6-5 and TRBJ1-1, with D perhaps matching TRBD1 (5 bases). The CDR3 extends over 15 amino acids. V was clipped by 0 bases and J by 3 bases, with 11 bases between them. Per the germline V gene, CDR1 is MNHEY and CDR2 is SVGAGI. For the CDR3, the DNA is TGTGCCAGCAGTTACTCGGGGGGTAGGCACACTGAAGCTTTCTTT. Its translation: CASSYSGGRHTEAFF.

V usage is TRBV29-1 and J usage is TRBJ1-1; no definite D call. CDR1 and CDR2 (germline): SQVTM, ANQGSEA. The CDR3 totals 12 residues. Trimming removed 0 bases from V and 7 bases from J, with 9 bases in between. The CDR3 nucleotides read TGCAGCGTTGAAGAAGGACTAATTGAAGCTTTCTTT. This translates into CSVEEGLIEAFF.

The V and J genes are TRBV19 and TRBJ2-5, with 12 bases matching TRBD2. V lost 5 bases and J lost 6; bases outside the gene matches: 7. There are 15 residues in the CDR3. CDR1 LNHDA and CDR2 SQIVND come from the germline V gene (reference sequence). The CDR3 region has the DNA TGTGCCAGTAGTTTTTCTAGCGGGGGGGAGAAGACCCAGTACTTC. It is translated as CASSFSSGGEKTQYF.

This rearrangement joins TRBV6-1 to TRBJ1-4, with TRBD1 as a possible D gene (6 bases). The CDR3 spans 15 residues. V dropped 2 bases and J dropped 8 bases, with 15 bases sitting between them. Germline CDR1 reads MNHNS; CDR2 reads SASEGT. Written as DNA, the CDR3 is TGTGCCAGCAGTGAATTCCGACAGGTGGGGGAAAAACTGTTTTTT. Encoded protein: CASSEFRQVGEKLFF.

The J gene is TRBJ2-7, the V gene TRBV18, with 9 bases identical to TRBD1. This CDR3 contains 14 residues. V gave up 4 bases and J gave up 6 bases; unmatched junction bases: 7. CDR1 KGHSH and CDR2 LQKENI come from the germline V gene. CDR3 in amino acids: CASSQMGQGGEQYF. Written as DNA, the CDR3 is TGTGCCAGCTCACAAATGGGACAGGGCGGCGAGCAGTACTTC.

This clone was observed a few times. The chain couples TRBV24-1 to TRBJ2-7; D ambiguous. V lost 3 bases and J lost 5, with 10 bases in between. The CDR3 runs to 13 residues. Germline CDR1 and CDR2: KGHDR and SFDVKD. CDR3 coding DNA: TGTGCCACCAGTGATGGGAATGGAGACGAGCAGTACTTC. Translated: CATSDGNGDEQYF.

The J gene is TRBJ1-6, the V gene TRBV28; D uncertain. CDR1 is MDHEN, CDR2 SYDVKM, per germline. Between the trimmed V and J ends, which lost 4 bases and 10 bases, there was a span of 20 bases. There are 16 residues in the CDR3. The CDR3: CASSSPAGSPRSPLHF. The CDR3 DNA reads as TGTGCCAGCAGTTCACCCGCGGGGTCCCCGAGGTCACCCCTCCACTTT.

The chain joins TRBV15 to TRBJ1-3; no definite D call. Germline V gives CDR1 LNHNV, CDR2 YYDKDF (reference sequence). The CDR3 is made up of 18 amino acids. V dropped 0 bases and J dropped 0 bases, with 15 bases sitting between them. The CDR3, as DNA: TGTGCCACCAGCAGAGATGTGGGCCAGCCGATCTCTGGAAACACCATATATTTT. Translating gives CATSRDVGQPISGNTIYF.

The CDR3 loop is CASSLEGGRVGTEAFF. The CDR3 region has the DNA TGTGCCAGCAGCTTAGAAGGAGGGAGAGTAGGAACTGAAGCTTTCTTT. The chain uses TRBV11-2 and TRBJ1-1, with D uncertain. The CDR3 length is 16 residues. CDR1 and CDR2 from the germline V gene are SGHAT and FQNNGV. The ends were cut back, 0 bases at V and 5 bases at J, with 16 bases in the middle.

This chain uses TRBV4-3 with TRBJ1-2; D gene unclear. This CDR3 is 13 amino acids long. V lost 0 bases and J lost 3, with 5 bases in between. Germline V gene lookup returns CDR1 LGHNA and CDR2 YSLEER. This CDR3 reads CASSQEWDYGYTF. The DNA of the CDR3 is TGCGCCAGCAGCCAAGAGTGGGACTATGGCTACACCTTC.

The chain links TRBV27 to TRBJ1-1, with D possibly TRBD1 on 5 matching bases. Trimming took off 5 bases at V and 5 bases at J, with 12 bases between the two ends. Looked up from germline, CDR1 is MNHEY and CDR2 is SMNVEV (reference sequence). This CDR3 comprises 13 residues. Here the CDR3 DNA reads TGTGCCAGCAGTCTAGGGGTGGGGACTGAAGCTTTCTTT. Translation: CASSLGVGTEAFF.

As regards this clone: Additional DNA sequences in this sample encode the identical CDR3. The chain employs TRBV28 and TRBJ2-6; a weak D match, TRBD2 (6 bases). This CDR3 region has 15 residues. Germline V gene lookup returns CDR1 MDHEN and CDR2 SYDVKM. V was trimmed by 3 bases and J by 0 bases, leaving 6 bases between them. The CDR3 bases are TGTGCCAGCAGTTTGGGGGGCTCTGGGGCCAACGTCCTGACTTTC. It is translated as CASSLGGSGANVLTF.

CDR3 amino acids: CASSRDRGGEKLFF. In DNA, the CDR3 is TGCGCCAGCAGCCGGGACAGGGGAGGAGAAAAACTGTTTTTT. The rearrangement uses TRBV5-1 and TRBJ1-4; TRBD1 agrees at 10 bases. Germline V gene data show CDR1 as SGHRS and CDR2 as YFSETQ. V lost 4 bases and J lost 8; bases outside the gene matches: 5. This CDR3 has 14 residues.

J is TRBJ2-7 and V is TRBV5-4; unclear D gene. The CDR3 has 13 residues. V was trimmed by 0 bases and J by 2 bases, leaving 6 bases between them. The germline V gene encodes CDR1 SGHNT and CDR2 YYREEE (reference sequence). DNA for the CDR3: TGTGCCAGCAGCTTGGATGGGACCTACGAGCAGTACTTC. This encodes CASSLDGTYEQYF. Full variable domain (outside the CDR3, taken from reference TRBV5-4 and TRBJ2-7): ETGVTQSPTHLIKTRGQQVTLRCSSQSGHNTVSWYQQALGQGPQFIFQYYREEENGRGNFPPRFSGLQFPNYSSELNVNALELDDSALYLCASSLDGTYEQYFGPGTRLTVT.

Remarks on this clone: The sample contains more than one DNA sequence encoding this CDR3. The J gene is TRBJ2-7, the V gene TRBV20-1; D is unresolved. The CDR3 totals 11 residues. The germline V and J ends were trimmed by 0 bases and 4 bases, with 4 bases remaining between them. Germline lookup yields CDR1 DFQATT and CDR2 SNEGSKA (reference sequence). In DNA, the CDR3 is TGCAGTGCTAGAGATGGATACGAGCAGTACTTC. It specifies CSARDGYEQYF.

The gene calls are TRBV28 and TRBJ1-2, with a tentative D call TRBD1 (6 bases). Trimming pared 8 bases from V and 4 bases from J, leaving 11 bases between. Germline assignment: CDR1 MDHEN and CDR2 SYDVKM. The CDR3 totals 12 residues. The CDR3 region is CASALQGYGYTF. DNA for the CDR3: TGTGCCAGCGCACTACAGGGCTATGGCTACACCTTC.

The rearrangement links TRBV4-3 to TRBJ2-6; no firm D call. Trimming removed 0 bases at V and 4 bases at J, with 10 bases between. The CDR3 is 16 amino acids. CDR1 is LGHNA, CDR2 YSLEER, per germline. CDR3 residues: CASSQDLGSGANVLTF. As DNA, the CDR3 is TGCGCCAGCAGCCAAGACCTAGGATCCGGGGCCAACGTCCTGACTTTC.

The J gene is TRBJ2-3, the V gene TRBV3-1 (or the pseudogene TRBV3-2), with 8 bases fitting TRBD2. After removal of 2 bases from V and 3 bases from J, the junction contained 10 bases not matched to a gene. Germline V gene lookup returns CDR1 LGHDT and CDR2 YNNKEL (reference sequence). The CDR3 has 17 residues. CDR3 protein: CASSQPGTSAGTDTQYF. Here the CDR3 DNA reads TGTGCCAGCAGCCAACCCGGGACTAGTGCGGGAACAGATACGCAGTATTTT.